This T cell receptor (beta chain) stems from a study of blood T cell repertoires in COVID-19. Original methodology: The authors estimated nucleated cell counts from reference gene primer amplification. The protocol was immunoSEQ multiplex PCR, while the TCRdb copy is restricted to in-frame clones and leaves out a portion. D and trimming come from the DNA, and the V and J calls and clone size come from that table. This sample has 200,000 to 250,000 clones; approximately 82% occur once, and the top ten carry roughly 1.9%. The clonotype comes from a man aged 25 to 40 who had recovered from COVID-19. The sample consisted of peripheral blood.

The CDR3 region is CASSFGQAHQPQHF. CDR3 in DNA: TGTGCCAGCAGCTTCGGACAGGCCCATCAGCCCCAGCATTTT. The chain joins TRBV7-2 to TRBJ1-5; 7 bases agree with TRBD1. The V gene's germline CDR1 is SGHTA and CDR2 FQGNSA. The CDR3 length is 14 residues. Unmatched junction bases numbered 4, after V lost 3 bases and J lost 5 bases. Filled out from reference TRBV7-2 and TRBJ1-5, the complete variable domain reads GAGVSQSPSNKVTEKGKDVELRCDPISGHTALYWYRQSLGQGLEFLIYFQGNSAPDKSGLPSDRFSAERTGGSVSTLTIQRTQQEDSAVYLCASSFGQAHQPQHFGDGTRLSIL.